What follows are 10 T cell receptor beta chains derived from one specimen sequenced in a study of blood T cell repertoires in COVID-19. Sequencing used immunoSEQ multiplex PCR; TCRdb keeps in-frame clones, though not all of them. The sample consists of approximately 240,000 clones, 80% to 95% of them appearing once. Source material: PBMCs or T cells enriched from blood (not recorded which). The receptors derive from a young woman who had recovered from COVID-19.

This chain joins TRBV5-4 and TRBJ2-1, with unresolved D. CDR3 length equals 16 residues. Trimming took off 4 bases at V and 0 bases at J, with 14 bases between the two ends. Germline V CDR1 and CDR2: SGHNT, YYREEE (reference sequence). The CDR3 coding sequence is TGTGCCAGCAGCCCGGAGTCTAGGAGCTCCTACAATGAGCAGTTCTTC. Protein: CASSPESRSSYNEQFF.

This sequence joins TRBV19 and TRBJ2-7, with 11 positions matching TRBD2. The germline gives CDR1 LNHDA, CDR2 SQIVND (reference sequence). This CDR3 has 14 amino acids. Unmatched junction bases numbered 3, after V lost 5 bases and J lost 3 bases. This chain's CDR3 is CASSETSGIYEQYF. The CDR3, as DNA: TGTGCCAGTAGTGAGACTAGCGGGATCTACGAGCAGTACTTC.

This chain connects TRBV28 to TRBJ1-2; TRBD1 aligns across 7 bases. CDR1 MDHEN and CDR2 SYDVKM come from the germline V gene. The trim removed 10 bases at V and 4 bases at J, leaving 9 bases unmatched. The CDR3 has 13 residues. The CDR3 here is CAILLGGGYGYTF. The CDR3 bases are TGTGCCATACTCCTAGGGGGCGGCTATGGCTACACCTTC.

The DNA for the CDR3 is TGCGCCAGCAGCCTGAATGCCGGGACTAGCGGAGAGACCCAGTACTTC. The encoded protein is CASSLNAGTSGETQYF. The chain couples TRBV4-1 to TRBJ2-5; 11 nucleotides line up with TRBD2. V lost 4 bases to trimming and J lost 4 bases; unmatched junction nucleotides: 8. This CDR3 spans 16 amino acids. Germline CDR1 and CDR2: MGHRA and YSYEKL.

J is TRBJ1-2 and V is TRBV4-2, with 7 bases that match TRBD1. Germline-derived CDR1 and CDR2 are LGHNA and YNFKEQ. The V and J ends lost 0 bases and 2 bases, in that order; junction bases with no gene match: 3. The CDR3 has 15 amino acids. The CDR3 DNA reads TGTGCCAGCAGCCAAGAAGGGGGCGGAAACTATGGCTACACCTTC. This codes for CASSQEGGGNYGYTF.

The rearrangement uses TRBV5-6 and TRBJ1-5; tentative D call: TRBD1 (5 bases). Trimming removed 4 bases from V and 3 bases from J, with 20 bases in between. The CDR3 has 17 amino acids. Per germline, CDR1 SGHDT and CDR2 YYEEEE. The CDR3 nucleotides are TGTGCCAGCAGCGACCTGAGGCAGGGCAGGAACAATCAGCCCCAGCATTTT. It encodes CASSDLRQGRNNQPQHF.

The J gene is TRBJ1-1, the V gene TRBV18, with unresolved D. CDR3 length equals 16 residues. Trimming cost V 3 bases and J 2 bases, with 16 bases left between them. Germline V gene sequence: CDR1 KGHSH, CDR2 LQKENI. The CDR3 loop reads CASSPGQQVFNTEAFF. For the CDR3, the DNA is TGTGCCAGCTCACCGGGCCAACAAGTATTCAACACTGAAGCTTTCTTT.

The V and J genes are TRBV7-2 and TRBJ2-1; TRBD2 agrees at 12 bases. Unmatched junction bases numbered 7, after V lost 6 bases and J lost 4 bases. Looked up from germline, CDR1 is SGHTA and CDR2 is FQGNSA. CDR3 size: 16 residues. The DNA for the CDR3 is TGTGCCAGCAGTTCCGCCGGACTAGCGGGATACAATGAGCAGTTCTTC. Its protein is CASSSAGLAGYNEQFF.

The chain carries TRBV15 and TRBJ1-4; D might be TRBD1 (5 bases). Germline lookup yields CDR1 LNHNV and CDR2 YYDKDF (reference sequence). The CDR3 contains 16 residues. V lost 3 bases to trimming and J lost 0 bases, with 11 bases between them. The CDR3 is CATSSSQGATNEKLFF. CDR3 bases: TGTGCCACCAGCAGCAGCCAGGGCGCAACTAATGAAAAACTGTTTTTT.

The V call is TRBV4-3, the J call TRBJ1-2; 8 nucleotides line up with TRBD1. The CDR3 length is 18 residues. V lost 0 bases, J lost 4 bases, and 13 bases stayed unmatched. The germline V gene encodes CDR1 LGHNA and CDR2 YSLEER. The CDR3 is CASSQDWPSGGSFYGYTF. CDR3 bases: TGCGCCAGCAGCCAAGATTGGCCCTCAGGGGGCAGTTTCTATGGCTACACCTTC.